This TCR beta chain appears in the sequencing data of a study of shared clonotypes between healthy human individuals. On the study more broadly: Ranging from 18 to 49 in age, donors were two women and three men.

The assay was carried out at the deep level. The authors split each subset's genomic DNA evenly across several immunoSEQ plates. The method was immunoSEQ multiplex PCR; TCRdb's version includes in-frame clones alone and lacks a portion of them. The sample shows 2 million to 3 million clones, 80% to 95% of them seen only once. V was cut by 4 bases and J by 1 base, with 12 bases left in between. Per the germline V gene, CDR1 is SGHNT and CDR2 is YYREEE (reference sequence). The CDR3 is 15 amino acids. The receptor's source is a man younger than 30 in good health. Some clones in this sample may be carry-over from other donors' samples. The sequenced material came from naive CD4+ T cells from PBMCs. Described subset: CD45RA+ positively selected. The J gene is TRBJ2-1, the V gene TRBV5-4; D is unresolved. This CDR3 reads CASSGTVGSYNEQFF. CDR3 nucleotide sequence: TGTGCCAGCAGCGGAACGGTAGGGTCCTACAATGAGCAGTTCTTC.